What follows are 32 T cell receptor beta chains derived from one specimen sequenced in a study of blood T cell repertoires in COVID-19. The protocol was immunoSEQ multiplex PCR, while the TCRdb copy is restricted to in-frame clones and leaves out a portion. Here the sample spans more than 200,000 clones, approximately 80% being singletons. Specimen: peripheral blood. The receptors here all came from an elderly man with acute or convalescent COVID-19.

V gene TRBV27 combines with J gene TRBJ2-7; TRBD1 might be the D (6 bases). V lost 6 bases and J 6 bases, leaving 12 bases between the germline ends. CDR3 length: 12 amino acids. Germline V gene lookup returns CDR1 MNHEY and CDR2 SMNVEV (reference sequence). CDR3 coding DNA: TGTGCCAGCAGATCCAGGGGAAGCGAGCAGTACTTC. It encodes CASRSRGSEQYF.

The chain couples TRBV24-1 to TRBJ2-2; D is perhaps TRBD1 (5 bases). The CDR3 has 14 residues. Trimming removed 6 bases from V and 3 bases from J, with 10 bases in between. Germline assignment: CDR1 KGHDR and CDR2 SFDVKD. The CDR3 nucleotides read TGTGCCACCAGTCCCACAGGATACACCGGGGAGCTGTTTTTT. Translation: CATSPTGYTGELFF.

This clone was seen only once. The V call is TRBV11-2, the J call TRBJ2-7; 10 bases fit TRBD1. CDR3 length: 15 amino acids. Germline CDR1 and CDR2: SGHAT and FQNNGV. V lost 5 bases and J lost 0; bases outside the gene matches: 4. The CDR3 sequence: CASSQRDRGSYEQYF. CDR3 bases: TGTGCCAGCAGCCAAAGGGACAGGGGCTCCTACGAGCAGTACTTC. Full variable domain (rest looked up from reference TRBV11-2 and TRBJ2-7): EAGVAQSPRYKIIEKRQSVAFWCNPISGHATLYWYQQILGQGPKLLIQFQNNGVVDDSQLPKDRFSAERLKGVDSTLKIQPAKLEDSAVYLCASSQRDRGSYEQYFGPGTRLTVT.

The chain combines TRBV11-1 with TRBJ1-1; TRBD1 agrees at 7 bases. The CDR3 is 13 amino acids. Trimming cost V 8 bases and J 4 bases; bases outside gene matches: 7. Per germline, CDR1 SGHAT and CDR2 FQDESV (reference sequence). The CDR3 DNA sequence: TGTGCCAGCGGTACAGGGGACCCCACTGAAGCTTTCTTT. Its protein is CASGTGDPTEAFF.

J is TRBJ1-5 and V is TRBV12-3 or TRBV12-4; 7 bases match TRBD1. V shed 7 bases and J 4 bases; nucleotides not matched to a gene: 4. The CDR3 loop spans 13 amino acids. CDR3 nucleotides: TGTGCCAGCACACAGGGGTTTAATCAGCCCCAGCATTTT. This encodes CASTQGFNQPQHF.

The chain employs TRBV24-1 and TRBJ1-5; a possible D gene is TRBD1 (5 bases). Trimming shortened V by 4 bases and J by 5 bases, and 8 bases separated the two germline ends. The CDR3 loop spans 13 amino acids. Germline values: CDR1 KGHDR, CDR2 SFDVKD. CDR3 nucleotides: TGTGCCACCAGTGACAGGGATTATCAGCCCCAGCATTTT. This gives the protein CATSDRDYQPQHF.

CDR3 nucleotide sequence: TGCGCCAGCAGCTCAACCGGGGGACTAGCGGATACGCAGTATTTT. Its translation is CASSSTGGLADTQYF. The gene calls are TRBV5-1 and TRBJ2-3; TRBD2 matches at 10 bases. The trim removed 3 bases at V and 6 bases at J, leaving 7 bases unmatched. The CDR3 has 15 amino acids. Germline CDR1 reads SGHRS; CDR2 reads YFSETQ.

This chain uses TRBV5-1 with TRBJ1-1; 8 bases are shared with TRBD1. V shed 3 bases and J 1 base; nucleotides not matched to a gene: 5. CDR3 length: 15 amino acids. The germline V gene encodes CDR1 SGHRS and CDR2 YFSETQ. The DNA of the CDR3 is TGCGCCAGCAGCTCGGACAGGGCAAGGAACACTGAAGCTTTCTTT. It yields the protein CASSSDRARNTEAFF. Full variable domain (missing parts from reference TRBV5-1 and TRBJ1-1): KAGVTQTPRYLIKTRGQQVTLSCSPISGHRSVSWYQQTPGQGLQFLFEYFSETQRNKGNFPGRFSGRQFSNSRSEMNVSTLELGDSALYLCASSSDRARNTEAFFGQGTRLTVV.

This clone was seen a single time. The chain couples TRBV5-8 to TRBJ2-2; a weak D match, TRBD2 (5 bases). With 0 bases removed from V and 0 bases from J, the gap between germline ends came to 12 bases. Germline loops: CDR1 SGHTS, CDR2 YDEGEE. The CDR3 is 17 amino acids. CDR3 protein: CASSLGPRAANTGELFF. The CDR3 coding sequence is TGTGCCAGCAGCTTGGGGCCGCGGGCGGCGAACACCGGGGAGCTGTTTTTT.

The chain has TRBV30 and TRBJ2-7; possible D gene TRBD1, 6 bases. The CDR3 spans 14 residues. Germline CDR1 reads GTSNPN; CDR2 reads SVGIG (reference sequence). Trimming took off 1 base at V and 3 bases at J, with 13 bases between the two ends. DNA of the CDR3: TGTGCCTGGAGTGCGAACAGGGTAAACTACGAGCAGTACTTC. Protein: CAWSANRVNYEQYF. Complete variable domain (other parts from reference TRBV30 and TRBJ2-7): SQTIHQWPATLVQPVGSPLSLECTVEGTSNPNLYWYRQAAGRGLQLLFYSVGIGQISSEVPQNLSASRPQDRQFILSSKKLLLSDSGFYLCAWSANRVNYEQYFGPGTRLTVT.

Points on this clone: Other DNA sequences in this sample translate to the same CDR3. The J gene is TRBJ2-2, the V gene TRBV5-1; 7 bases are a match to TRBD1. This CDR3 contains 15 residues. With V trimmed by 2 bases and J by 0 bases, 1 base remained unmatched. The germline CDR1 and CDR2 sequences are SGHRS and YFSETQ. CDR3 in amino acids: CASSLGTANTGELFF. The CDR3 coding sequence is TGCGCCAGCAGCTTAGGGACAGCGAACACCGGGGAGCTGTTTTTT.

Comment on this clone: The junction departs from the called germline gene at one end, perhaps through a read error. CDR3 in DNA: TGTGCCAGCACCCTCCGGGACTCCGACAATGAGCAGTTCTTC. This encodes CASTLRDSDNEQFF. The V gene is TRBV6-5, the J gene TRBJ2-1, with D tentatively TRBD2 (6 bases). The CDR3 totals 14 residues. Germline assignment: CDR1 MNHEY and CDR2 SVGAGI.

CDR3 protein: CASSVGTGATEAFF. Written as DNA, the CDR3 is TGTGCCAGCAGTGTCGGGACAGGGGCGACTGAAGCTTTCTTT. The rearrangement uses TRBV2 and TRBJ1-1; 10 bases agree with TRBD1. The CDR3 is 14 amino acids. Trimming at V came to 4 bases and at J to 5 bases, leaving 4 bases not matched to a gene. Germline assignment: CDR1 SNHLY and CDR2 FYNNEI.

The chain carries TRBV5-1 and TRBJ1-4; D uncertain. CDR1 SGHRS and CDR2 YFSETQ come from the germline V gene. The CDR3 has 14 residues. V lost 0 bases and J lost 8, with 11 bases in between. CDR3 loop: CASSLEAGDEKLFF. CDR3 coding DNA: TGCGCCAGCAGCTTGGAAGCAGGTGACGAAAAACTGTTTTTT.

This clone was seen a single time. V and J are TRBV4-1 and TRBJ2-1, with 11 bases matching TRBD2. V was clipped by 1 base and J by 7 bases; unmatched bases: 9. CDR3 size: 17 residues. Germline CDR1 MGHRA, CDR2 YSYEKL. The CDR3 sequence: CASSQVPLAGGQNEQFF. The CDR3 DNA is TGCGCCAGCAGCCAAGTACCGCTAGCGGGGGGCCAAAATGAGCAGTTCTTC.

This chain joins TRBV6-5 and TRBJ1-4; weak D call: TRBD1 (6 bases). Germline V lookup: CDR1 MNHEY, CDR2 SVGAGI. V was trimmed by 8 bases and J by 1 base, leaving 11 bases between them. The CDR3 sequence is 14 residues long. The CDR3 reads CASRWTETNEKLFF. CDR3 DNA sequence: TGTGCCAGCCGATGGACAGAAACTAATGAAAAACTGTTTTTT.

V gene TRBV3-1 (or the pseudogene TRBV3-2) combines with J gene TRBJ1-5, with D possibly TRBD1 on 6 matching bases. Between the trimmed V and J ends, which lost 1 base and 4 bases, there was a span of 11 bases. The germline V gene encodes CDR1 LGHDT and CDR2 YNNKEL (reference sequence). The length of the CDR3 is 15 residues. Here the CDR3 reads CASSQGQRGNQPQHF. Written as DNA, the CDR3 is TGTGCCAGCAGCCAAGGACAGAGGGGGAATCAGCCCCAGCATTTT.

The V call is TRBV9, the J call TRBJ2-1, with 14 positions matching TRBD2. Germline V gene sequence: CDR1 SGDLS, CDR2 YYNGEE. The CDR3 has 17 amino acids. J was trimmed by 5 bases and V by 2 bases; bases with no gene match: 6. The CDR3 region is CASSVLLTSGRDNEQFF. The CDR3 DNA is TGTGCCAGCAGCGTCCTACTGACTAGCGGGAGGGACAATGAGCAGTTCTTC.

The CDR3: CASSRNRDSTPPNEQFF. CDR3 DNA: TGTGCCAGCTCACGAAACCGGGACTCAACCCCGCCGAATGAGCAGTTCTTC. The V and J genes are TRBV18 and TRBJ2-1; TRBD2 is a possible D gene (6 bases). Trimming took off 4 bases at V and 7 bases at J, with 23 bases between the two ends. Germline V gene lookup returns CDR1 KGHSH and CDR2 LQKENI. CDR3 length: 17 amino acids.

This chain links TRBV7-9 with TRBJ1-6, with D tentatively TRBD1 (6 bases). Per the germline V gene, CDR1 is SEHNR and CDR2 is FQNEAQ (reference sequence). CDR3 length equals 18 residues. Between the trimmed V and J ends, which lost 2 bases and 0 bases, there was a span of 14 bases. In DNA, the CDR3 is TGTGCCAGCAGCTTACGGGCCGGACAGAGCTCCTATAATTCACCCCTCCACTTT. Translating gives CASSLRAGQSSYNSPLHF.

CDR3 protein: CASSLLRSDRFRPNSPLHF. The CDR3 DNA is TGTGCCAGCAGCTTACTCAGATCGGACAGGTTTCGTCCTAATTCACCCCTCCACTTT. The chain recombines TRBV7-2 with TRBJ1-6, with 7 bases lining up with TRBD1. The CDR3 extends over 19 amino acids. J lost 6 bases, V lost 2 bases, and 16 bases had no gene match. The germline gives CDR1 SGHTA, CDR2 FQGNSA.

This chain joins TRBV5-1 and TRBJ1-4; D perhaps matches TRBD1 (5 bases). The CDR3 is 15 residues long. Trimming shortened V by 4 bases and J by 7 bases, and 17 bases separated the two germline ends. Germline lookup yields CDR1 SGHRS and CDR2 YFSETQ. In nucleotides, the CDR3 is TGCGCCAGCAGCGAAAACAGGATTGGTGGTGAAAAACTGTTTTTT. Translating gives CASSENRIGGEKLFF.

V and J are TRBV19 and TRBJ2-3; TRBD1 aligns across 12 bases. J lost 4 bases, V lost 8 bases, and 7 bases had no gene match. CDR3 length: 15 residues. Germline V CDR1 and CDR2: LNHDA, SQIVND (reference sequence). Here the CDR3 reads CASRGQGASADTQYF. The CDR3 region has the DNA TGTGCCAGTCGGGGACAGGGGGCGTCTGCAGATACGCAGTATTTT.

The rearrangement uses TRBV24-1 and TRBJ2-2; the match to TRBD1 covers 8 bases. With 4 bases clipped from V and 5 bases from J, the junction kept 8 bases outside the gene matches. From germline, CDR1 is KGHDR and CDR2 SFDVKD. The CDR3 runs to 16 residues. The CDR3 is CATSDPDRENTGELFF. The CDR3 bases are TGTGCCACCAGTGACCCGGACAGGGAAAATACCGGGGAGCTGTTTTTT.

The chain carries TRBV5-1 and TRBJ2-7; TRBD2 is a possible D gene (5 bases). Germline V gene sequence: CDR1 SGHRS, CDR2 YFSETQ. The V end lost 0 bases, the J end lost 5 bases, and 12 bases lay between the germline ends. The CDR3 consists of 14 residues. In nucleotides, the CDR3 is TGCGCCAGCAGCTTGGCCTACTTGAGGGACGAGCAGTACTTC. Translation: CASSLAYLRDEQYF.

Of note for this clone: This sample includes further DNA sequences coding for the same CDR3. The chain recombines TRBV18 with TRBJ1-1; TRBD1 agrees at 8 bases. There are 15 residues in the CDR3. V dropped 3 bases and J dropped 3; count of bases not matched to a gene: 6. Germline CDR1 reads KGHSH; CDR2 reads LQKENI. The CDR3 bases are TGTGCCAGCTCACCGCTGCAGGGGGCCGACACTGAAGCTTTCTTT. Amino acid sequence: CASSPLQGADTEAFF.

This clone showed up just a few times. V usage is TRBV19 and J usage is TRBJ2-7; D is possibly TRBD1 (5 bases). The V and J ends lost 2 bases and 5 bases respectively, with 10 bases between them. From germline, CDR1 is LNHDA and CDR2 SQIVND (reference sequence). The CDR3 has 13 amino acids. The CDR3 DNA reads as TGTGCCAGTAGTATAAGCAGGGCCAACGAGCAGTACTTC. Its translation: CASSISRANEQYF.

This rearrangement joins TRBV7-2 to TRBJ1-4; no clear D gene. V was trimmed by 5 bases and J by 0 bases, leaving 7 bases between them. The CDR3 contains 14 residues. Germline V gene data show CDR1 as SGHTA and CDR2 as FQGNSA. CDR3 nucleotide sequence: TGTGCCAGCAGCAGGAGGGCAACTAATGAAAAACTGTTTTTT. Its protein product is CASSRRATNEKLFF.

The rearrangement uses TRBV7-2 and TRBJ2-7, with D tentatively TRBD2 (5 bases). Germline CDR1 SGHTA, CDR2 FQGNSA. CDR3 length: 15 residues. Trimming removed 4 bases at V and 2 bases at J, with 15 bases between. For the CDR3, the DNA is TGTGCCAGCAGCTCTTCGCCCGGGATTGCCTACGAGCAGTACTTC. As protein: CASSSSPGIAYEQYF.

The chain links TRBV30 to TRBJ2-1, with 10 bases aligning to TRBD1. CDR3 length: 14 amino acids. The J segment lost 10 bases and the V segment lost 3 bases, leaving 9 bases of the junction unmatched. Germline V gene lookup returns CDR1 GTSNPN and CDR2 SVGIG (reference sequence). In DNA, the CDR3 is TGTGCCTGGAGGCCGGGACAGGGGTGGTTCGAGCAGTTCTTC. Translating it yields CAWRPGQGWFEQFF.

The V call is TRBV18, the J call TRBJ2-7, with D tentatively TRBD2 (6 bases). CDR1 and CDR2 (germline): KGHSH, LQKENI. The CDR3 length is 16 residues. Between the trimmed V and J ends, which lost 0 bases and 5 bases, there was a span of 17 bases. The CDR3 region has the DNA TGTGCCAGCTCACCACCTTCGGGACTCAAAAGACACGAGCAGTACTTC. Protein: CASSPPSGLKRHEQYF.

The CDR3 is CASSGSGTGGGYTF. The CDR3 DNA reads as TGTGCCAGCAGTGGGTCCGGGACAGGGGGAGGCTACACCTTC. The V call is TRBV27, the J call TRBJ1-2, with 11 bases that match TRBD1. V lost 5 bases, J lost 8 bases, and 7 bases stayed unmatched. Germline CDR1 is MNHEY and CDR2 is SMNVEV (reference sequence). This CDR3 has 14 residues.